This TCR beta chain was sequenced during a study of T cells in Graves' hyperthyroidism and ophthalmopathy (dated by TCRdb to between 2018 and 2020). Describing the broader study: Peripheral blood was collected at initial diagnosis, before any treatment. TCR V-J signatures able to tell the groups apart were searched for in a discovery cohort of more than 90 patients, of whom about 40 had Graves' ophthalmopathy and about 60 had stable Graves' hyperthyroidism. Whether ophthalmopathy could be predicted prospectively was tested in an independent validation cohort made up of some 20 hyperthyroidism patients plus 17 patients who later progressed to ophthalmopathy. The 75 to 100 discovery patients were randomly divided into training and test sets at a 7:3 ratio. Thyroid tissue and blood T-cell repertoires from six Graves' hyperthyroidism patients were also compared in the study. Following sampling, methimazole starting at 30 mg daily was given to hyperthyroidism patients, and high-dose intravenous methylprednisolone was given to ophthalmopathy patients. The paper reports TCR Vbeta CDR3 sequencing of approximately 130 peripheral blood samples: 40 or so ophthalmopathy, fewer than 80 hyperthyroidism and around 17 progressor patients.

This clonotype was counted a few times. Its cognate antigen has yet to be identified. Nothing much larger sits one base from this clone, and base qualities are not available. Amplification of TCR beta CDR3 regions was carried out from RNA transcripts. A first-round RT-PCR of the TCR CDR3 used the HTBI primer set with the Qiagen OneStep RT-PCR kit. A second multiplex PCR round built the libraries, followed by size selection and purification. Paired-end sequencing of the libraries was performed with 100 bp reads on an Illumina HiSeq2000. Regarding the original processing steps: SOAPnuke was used to process the raw data, with reads discarded if the reads contained adapters or uncalled bases, had a mean Phred below 15, or lacked an exact constant-primer or identifier match. COPE v1.2.5 was used to merge the high-quality paired reads, and each unique nucleotide sequence was defined as a clonotype. MiTCR v1.1 was used to align clonotypes to the IMGT TRBV, TRBD and TRBJ reference segments. The analysis included only V-J combinations with a frequency above 0.0001, which together covered approximately 99% of the repertoires. The TCS score was defined as the ratio of F50 (clonal expansion) to E x V (chaos), calculated using BLOSUM62-based TCRdist between CDR3 peptides within each V-J. Welch's t-statistics and random forest reduced around 550 V-J features to 13, which were used in a naive Bayes classifier (R e1071). TCRdb trimmed public reads at Q25 via fastp, called clones via MiXCR and kept in-frame beta chains. CDR3 protein sequences are deduplicated, and each keeps its most common genes and DNA. TCRdb's processing, not the authors', yielded these V and J calls. The sample table contains 370,000 or so distinct CDR3 sequences; only one count was recorded for around 25% of them. Of the sample, roughly 80% falls within the top ten clones.

The CDR1 and CDR2 encoded by the germline V gene are SNHLY and FYNNEI. Trimmed from V: 4 bases; trimmed from J: 4 bases; junction bases lacking a gene match: 6. The CDR3 holds 14 amino acids from the cysteine to the phenylalanine. The only DNA kept is the CDR3, 42 bases in frame from the first base. A patient counted as having stable Graves' hyperthyroidism if no progression to ophthalmopathy occurred over 18 months of follow-up. Hyperthyroidism patients were aged 18 to 65 years and newly diagnosed, with disease duration of less than 2 months. Patients with uncontrolled infections, other autoimmune diseases, pregnancy or lactation were excluded. Clinical symptoms, serum thyroxine and TRAb, thyroid ultrasound, and orbital computed tomography formed the basis for the diagnoses. PBMCs were separated from around 9.1 ml of fresh peripheral blood using Ficoll-Paque density gradient centrifugation. Total RNA was extracted using Trizol reagent, and RNA quality was assessed on an Agilent 2100 Bioanalyzer.

General findings and caveats noted by the study authors: During validation, the model predicted progression to ophthalmopathy a median of approximately 7 months ahead of onset, with more than 60% sensitivity and less than 85% specificity. A 13 V-J signature model separated ophthalmopathy from stable hyperthyroidism, with around 88% sensitivity and 81% to 83% specificity in cross-validation and 80%/75% in testing. Most expanded thyroid clonotypes (frequency above 0.001) were also detected in blood, suggesting blood repertoires may reflect thyroid immune responses. Sample size was not statistically predetermined, and blinding of investigators to group allocation was not performed.

Source material: blood. The receptor chain draws on TRBV2 and TRBJ1-2; the junction holds 7 bases that match TRBD1. The TCR originated in a man aged 50-60 years with Graves' hyperthyroidism. Read as DNA, the sequence is TGTGCCAGCAGTGGCGGACAGGTCGGCTATGGCTACACCTTC. Its translation is CASSGGQVGYGYTF.